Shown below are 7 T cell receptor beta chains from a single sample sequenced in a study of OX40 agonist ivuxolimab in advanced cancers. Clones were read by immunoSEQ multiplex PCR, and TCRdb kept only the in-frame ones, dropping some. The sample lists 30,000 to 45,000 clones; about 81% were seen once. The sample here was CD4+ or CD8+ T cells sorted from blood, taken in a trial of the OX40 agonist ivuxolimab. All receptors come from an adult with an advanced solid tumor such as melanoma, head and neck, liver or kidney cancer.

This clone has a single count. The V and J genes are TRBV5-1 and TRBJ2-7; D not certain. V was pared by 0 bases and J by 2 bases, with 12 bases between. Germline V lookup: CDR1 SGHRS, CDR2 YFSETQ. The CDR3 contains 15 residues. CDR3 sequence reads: CASSLGAGRTYEQYF. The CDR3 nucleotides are TGCGCCAGCAGCTTGGGGGCAGGTCGAACCTACGAGCAGTACTTC. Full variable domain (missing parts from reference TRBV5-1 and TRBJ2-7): KAGVTQTPRYLIKTRGQQVTLSCSPISGHRSVSWYQQTPGQGLQFLFEYFSETQRNKGNFPGRFSGRQFSNSRSEMNVSTLELGDSALYLCASSLGAGRTYEQYFGPGTRLTVT.

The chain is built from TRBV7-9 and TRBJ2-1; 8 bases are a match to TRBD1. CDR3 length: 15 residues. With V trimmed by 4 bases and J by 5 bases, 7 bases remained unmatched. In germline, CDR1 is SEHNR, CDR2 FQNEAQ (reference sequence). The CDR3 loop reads CASSSDRGLHNEQFF. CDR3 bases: TGTGCCAGCAGCTCCGACAGGGGCTTACACAATGAGCAGTTCTTC.

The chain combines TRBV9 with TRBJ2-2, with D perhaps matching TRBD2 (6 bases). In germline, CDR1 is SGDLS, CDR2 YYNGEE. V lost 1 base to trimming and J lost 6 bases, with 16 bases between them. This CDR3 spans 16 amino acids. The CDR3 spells CASSVSLGGQAGELFF. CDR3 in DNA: TGTGCCAGCAGCGTAAGCCTCGGAGGGCAAGCCGGGGAGCTGTTTTTT.

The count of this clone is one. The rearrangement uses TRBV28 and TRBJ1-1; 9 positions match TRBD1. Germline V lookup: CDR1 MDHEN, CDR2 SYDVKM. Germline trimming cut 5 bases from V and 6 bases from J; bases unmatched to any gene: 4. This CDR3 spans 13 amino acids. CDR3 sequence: CASSRRQGAEAFF. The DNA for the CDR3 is TGTGCCAGCAGTCGACGACAGGGGGCTGAAGCTTTCTTT.

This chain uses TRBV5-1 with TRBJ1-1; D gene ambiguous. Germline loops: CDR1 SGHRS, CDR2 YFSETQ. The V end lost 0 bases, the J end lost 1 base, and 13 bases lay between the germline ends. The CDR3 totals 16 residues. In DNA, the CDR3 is TGCGCCAGCAGCTTGGACAGAGAAAACTCGAACACTGAAGCTTTCTTT. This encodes CASSLDRENSNTEAFF.

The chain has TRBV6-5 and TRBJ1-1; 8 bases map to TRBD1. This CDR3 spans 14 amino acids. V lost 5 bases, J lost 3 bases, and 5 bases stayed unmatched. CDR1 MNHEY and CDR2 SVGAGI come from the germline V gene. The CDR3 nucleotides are TGTGCCAGCAGTCCAGGGGGCGCGGACACTGAAGCTTTCTTT. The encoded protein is CASSPGGADTEAFF.

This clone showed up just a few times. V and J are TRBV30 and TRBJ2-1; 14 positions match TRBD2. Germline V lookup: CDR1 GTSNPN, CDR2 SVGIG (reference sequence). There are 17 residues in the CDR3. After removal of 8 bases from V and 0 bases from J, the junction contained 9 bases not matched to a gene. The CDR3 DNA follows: TGTGCCGGAGGAGGACTAGCGGGAGGAGGCTCCTACAATGAGCAGTTCTTC. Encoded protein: CAGGGLAGGGSYNEQFF.